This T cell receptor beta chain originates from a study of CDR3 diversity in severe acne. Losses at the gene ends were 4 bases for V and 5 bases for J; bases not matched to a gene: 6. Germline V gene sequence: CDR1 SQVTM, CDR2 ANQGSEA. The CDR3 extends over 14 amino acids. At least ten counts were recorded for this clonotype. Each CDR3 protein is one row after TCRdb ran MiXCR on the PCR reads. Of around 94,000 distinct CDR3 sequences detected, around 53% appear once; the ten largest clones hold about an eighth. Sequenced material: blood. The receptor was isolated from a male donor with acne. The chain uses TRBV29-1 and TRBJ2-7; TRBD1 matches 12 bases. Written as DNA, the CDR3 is TGCAGCGTTGGTCCGGGACAGGGGGCCCACGAGCAGTACTTC. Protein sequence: CSVGPGQGAHEQYF.